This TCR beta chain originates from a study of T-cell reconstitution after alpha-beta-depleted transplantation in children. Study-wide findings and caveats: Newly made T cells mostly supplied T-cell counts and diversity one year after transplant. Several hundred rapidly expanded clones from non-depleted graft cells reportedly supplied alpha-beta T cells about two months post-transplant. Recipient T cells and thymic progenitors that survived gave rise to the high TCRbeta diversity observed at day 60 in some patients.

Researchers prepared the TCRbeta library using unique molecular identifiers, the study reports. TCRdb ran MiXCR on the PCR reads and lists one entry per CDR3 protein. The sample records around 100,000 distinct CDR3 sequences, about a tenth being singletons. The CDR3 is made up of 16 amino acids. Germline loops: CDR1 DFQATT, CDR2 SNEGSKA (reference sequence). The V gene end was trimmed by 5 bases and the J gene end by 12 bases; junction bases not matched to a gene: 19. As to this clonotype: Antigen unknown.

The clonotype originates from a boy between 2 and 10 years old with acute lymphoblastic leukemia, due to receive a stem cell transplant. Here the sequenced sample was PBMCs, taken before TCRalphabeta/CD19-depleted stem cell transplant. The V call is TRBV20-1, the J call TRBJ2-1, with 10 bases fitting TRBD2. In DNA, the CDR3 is TGCAGTGCTCGACGACACAGGGGTTCTAGCGGGAGTGGGCAGTTCTTC. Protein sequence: CSARRHRGSSGSGQFF.